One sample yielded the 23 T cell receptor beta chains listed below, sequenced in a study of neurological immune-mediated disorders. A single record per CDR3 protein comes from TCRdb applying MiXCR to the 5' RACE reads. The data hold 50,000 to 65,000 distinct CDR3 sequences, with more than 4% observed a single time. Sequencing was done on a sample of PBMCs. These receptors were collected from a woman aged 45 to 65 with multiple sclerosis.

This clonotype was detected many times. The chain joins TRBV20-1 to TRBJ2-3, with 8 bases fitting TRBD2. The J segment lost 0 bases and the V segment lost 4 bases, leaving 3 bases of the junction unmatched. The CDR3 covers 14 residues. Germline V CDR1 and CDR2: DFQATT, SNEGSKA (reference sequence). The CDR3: CSAKRGGSTDTQYF. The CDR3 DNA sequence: TGCAGTGCTAAACGGGGGGGCAGCACAGATACGCAGTATTTT.

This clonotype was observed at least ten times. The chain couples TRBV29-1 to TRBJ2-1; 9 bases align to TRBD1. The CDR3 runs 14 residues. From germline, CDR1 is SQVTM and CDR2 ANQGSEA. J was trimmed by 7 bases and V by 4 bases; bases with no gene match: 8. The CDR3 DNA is TGCAGCGTTGGGAGGGGACAGGGATGGAATGAGCAGTTCTTC. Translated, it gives CSVGRGQGWNEQFF.

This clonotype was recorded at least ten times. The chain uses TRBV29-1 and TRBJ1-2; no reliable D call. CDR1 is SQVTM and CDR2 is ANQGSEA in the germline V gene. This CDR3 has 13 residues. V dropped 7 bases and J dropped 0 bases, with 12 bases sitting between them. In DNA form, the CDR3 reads TGCAGCGCCCAAAAGGAAACTAACTATGGCTACACCTTC. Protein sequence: CSAQKETNYGYTF. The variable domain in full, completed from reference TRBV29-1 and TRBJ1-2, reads SAVISQKPSRDICQRGTSLTIQCQVDSQVTMMFWYRQQPGQSLTLIATANQGSEATYESGFVIDKFPISRPNLTFSTLTVSNMSPEDSSIYLCSAQKETNYGYTFGSGTRLTVV.

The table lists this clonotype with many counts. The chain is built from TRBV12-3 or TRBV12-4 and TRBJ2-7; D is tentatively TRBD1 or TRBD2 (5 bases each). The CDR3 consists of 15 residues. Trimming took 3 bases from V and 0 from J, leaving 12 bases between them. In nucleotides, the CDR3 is TGTGCCAGCAGTTTTGGGGGTGCCGGCTCCTACGAGCAGTACTTC. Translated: CASSFGGAGSYEQYF.

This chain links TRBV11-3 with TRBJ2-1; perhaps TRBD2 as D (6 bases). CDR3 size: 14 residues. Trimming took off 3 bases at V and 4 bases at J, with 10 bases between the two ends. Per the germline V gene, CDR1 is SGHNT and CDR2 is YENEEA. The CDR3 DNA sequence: TGTGCCAGCAGCTTTATAGCGGATTACAATGAGCAGTTCTTC. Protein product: CASSFIADYNEQFF.

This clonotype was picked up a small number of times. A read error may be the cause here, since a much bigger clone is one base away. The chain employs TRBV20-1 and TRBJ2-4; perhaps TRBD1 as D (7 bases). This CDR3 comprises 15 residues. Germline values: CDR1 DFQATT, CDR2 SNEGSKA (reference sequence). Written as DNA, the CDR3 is TGCAGTGCTAAGGGGACAGAACTAGCCAAAAAAATTCAGTACTTC. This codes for CSAKGTELAKKIQYF.

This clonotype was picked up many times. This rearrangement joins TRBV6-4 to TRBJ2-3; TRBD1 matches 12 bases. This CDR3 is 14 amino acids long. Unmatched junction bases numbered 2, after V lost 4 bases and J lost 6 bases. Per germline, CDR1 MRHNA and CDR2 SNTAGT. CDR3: CASSAGQGADTQYF. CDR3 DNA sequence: TGTGCCAGCAGTGCGGGACAGGGGGCGGATACGCAGTATTTT.

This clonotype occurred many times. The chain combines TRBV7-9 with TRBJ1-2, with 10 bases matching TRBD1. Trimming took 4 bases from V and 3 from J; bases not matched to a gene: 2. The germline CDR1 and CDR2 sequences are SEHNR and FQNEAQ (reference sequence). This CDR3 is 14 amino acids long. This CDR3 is CASSSGTGDYGYTF. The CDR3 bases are TGTGCCAGCAGCTCCGGGACAGGGGACTATGGCTACACCTTC.

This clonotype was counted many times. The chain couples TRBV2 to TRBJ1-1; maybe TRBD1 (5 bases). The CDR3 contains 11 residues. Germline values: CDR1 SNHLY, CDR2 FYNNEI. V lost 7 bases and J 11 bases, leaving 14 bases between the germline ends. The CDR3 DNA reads TGTGCCAGCACCCAGGGTCGTTCGGCTTTCTTT. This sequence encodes CASTQGRSAFF.

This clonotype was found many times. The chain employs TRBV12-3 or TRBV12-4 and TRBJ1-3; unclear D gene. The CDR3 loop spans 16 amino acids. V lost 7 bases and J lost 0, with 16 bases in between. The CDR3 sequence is CASIGTVGFSGNTIYF. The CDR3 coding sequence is TGTGCCAGCATCGGTACAGTAGGGTTCTCTGGAAACACCATATATTTT.

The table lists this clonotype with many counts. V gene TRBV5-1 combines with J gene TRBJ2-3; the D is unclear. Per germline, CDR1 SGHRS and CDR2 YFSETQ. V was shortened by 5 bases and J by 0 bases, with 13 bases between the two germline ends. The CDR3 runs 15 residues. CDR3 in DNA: TGCGCCAGCAGGCCTGGACCGATAAGCACAGATACGCAGTATTTT. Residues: CASRPGPISTDTQYF.

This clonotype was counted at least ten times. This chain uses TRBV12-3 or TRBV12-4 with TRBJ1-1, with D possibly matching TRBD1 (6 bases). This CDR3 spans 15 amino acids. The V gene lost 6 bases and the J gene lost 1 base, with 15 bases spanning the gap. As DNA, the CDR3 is TGTGCCAGCAGCCCGACGACAGGACCGAACACTGAAGCTTTCTTT. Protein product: CASSPTTGPNTEAFF.

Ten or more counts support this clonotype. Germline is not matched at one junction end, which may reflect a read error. CDR3 nucleotide sequence: TGCGCCAGCAGCTTGGATGTCAGCCCGGGCACGGATACGCAGTATTTT. Translation gives CASSLDVSPGTDTQYF. The chain recombines TRBV5-1 with TRBJ2-3; D is uncertain. The germline V gene has CDR1 SGHRS and CDR2 YFSETQ. The CDR3 has 16 amino acids.

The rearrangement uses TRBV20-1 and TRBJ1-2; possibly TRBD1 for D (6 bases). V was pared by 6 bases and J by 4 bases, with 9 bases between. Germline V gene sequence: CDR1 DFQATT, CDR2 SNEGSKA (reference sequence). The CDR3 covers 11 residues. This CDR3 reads CSAGGGYGYTF. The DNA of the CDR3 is TGCAGTGCAGGGGGGGGCTATGGCTACACCTTC.

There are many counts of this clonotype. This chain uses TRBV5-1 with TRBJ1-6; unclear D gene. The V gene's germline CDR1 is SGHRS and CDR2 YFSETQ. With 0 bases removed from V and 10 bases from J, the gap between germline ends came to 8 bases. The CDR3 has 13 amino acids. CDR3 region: CASSLGVRSPLHF. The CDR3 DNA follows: TGCGCCAGCAGCTTGGGGGTGCGGTCACCCCTCCACTTT.

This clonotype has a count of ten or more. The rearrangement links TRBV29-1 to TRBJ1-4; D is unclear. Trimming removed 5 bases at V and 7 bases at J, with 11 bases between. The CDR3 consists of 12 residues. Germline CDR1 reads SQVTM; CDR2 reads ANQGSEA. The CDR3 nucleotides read TGCAGCGTTTGGGAAGGGAGTGAAAAACTGTTTTTT. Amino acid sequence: CSVWEGSEKLFF.

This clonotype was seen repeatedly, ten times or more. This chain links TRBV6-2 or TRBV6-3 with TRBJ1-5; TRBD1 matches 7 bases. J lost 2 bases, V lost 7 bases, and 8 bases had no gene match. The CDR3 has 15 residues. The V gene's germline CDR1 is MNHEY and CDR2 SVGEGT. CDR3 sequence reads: CASNKGGAGNQPQHF. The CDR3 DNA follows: TGTGCCAGCAACAAAGGGGGCGCAGGCAATCAGCCCCAGCATTTT.

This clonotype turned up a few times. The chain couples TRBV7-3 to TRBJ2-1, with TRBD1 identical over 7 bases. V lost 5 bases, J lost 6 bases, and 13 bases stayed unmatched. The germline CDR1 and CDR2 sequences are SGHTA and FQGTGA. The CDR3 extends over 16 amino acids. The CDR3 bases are TGTGCCAGCAGCGCCCAACCGGGACAGCCATCCAATGAGCAGTTCTTC. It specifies CASSAQPGQPSNEQFF.

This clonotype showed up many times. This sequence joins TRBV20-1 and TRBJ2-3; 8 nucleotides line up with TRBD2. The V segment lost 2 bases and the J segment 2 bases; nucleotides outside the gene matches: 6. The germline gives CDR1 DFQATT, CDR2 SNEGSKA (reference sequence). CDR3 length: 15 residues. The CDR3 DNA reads TGCAGTGCTAGATGGCTAGCGGGCTACACAGATACGCAGTATTTT. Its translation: CSARWLAGYTDTQYF.

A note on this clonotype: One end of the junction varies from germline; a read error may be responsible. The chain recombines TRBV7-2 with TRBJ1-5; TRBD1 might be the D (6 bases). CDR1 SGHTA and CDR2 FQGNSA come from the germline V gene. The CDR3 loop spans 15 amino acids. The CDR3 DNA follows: TGTGCCAGCAGCTTATACGAGACAGGCCTCGACGCCCAGAATTTT. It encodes CASSLYETGLDAQNF.

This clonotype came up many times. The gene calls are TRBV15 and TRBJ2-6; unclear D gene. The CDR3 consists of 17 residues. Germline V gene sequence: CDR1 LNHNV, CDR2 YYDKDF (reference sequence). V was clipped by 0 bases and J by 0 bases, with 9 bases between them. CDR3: CATSRDPMSSGANVLTF. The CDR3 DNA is TGTGCCACCAGCAGAGACCCGATGAGCTCTGGGGCCAACGTCCTGACTTTC. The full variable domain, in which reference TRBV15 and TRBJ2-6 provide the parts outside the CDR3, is DAMVIQNPRYQVTQFGKPVTLSCSQTLNHNVMYWYQQKSSQAPKLLFHYYDKDFNNEADTPDNFQSRRPNTSFCFLDIRSPGLGDTAMYLCATSRDPMSSGANVLTFGAGSRLTVL.

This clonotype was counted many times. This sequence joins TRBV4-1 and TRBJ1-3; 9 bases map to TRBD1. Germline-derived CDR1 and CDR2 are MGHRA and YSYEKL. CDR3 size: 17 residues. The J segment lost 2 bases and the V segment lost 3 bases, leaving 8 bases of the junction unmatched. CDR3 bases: TGCGCCAGCAGCCAGGATCCCGGGACAGGGACTGGAAACACCATATATTTT. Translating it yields CASSQDPGTGTGNTIYF.

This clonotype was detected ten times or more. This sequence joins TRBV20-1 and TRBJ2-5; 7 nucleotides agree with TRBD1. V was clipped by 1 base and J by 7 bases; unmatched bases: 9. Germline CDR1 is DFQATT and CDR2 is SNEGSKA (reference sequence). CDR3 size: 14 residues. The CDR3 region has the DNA TGCAGTGCTAGAGGGGGAGCCTCAGGGGGGACCCAGTACTTC. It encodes CSARGGASGGTQYF.